The present T cell receptor (beta chain) was sequenced within a study of blood T cell repertoires in COVID-19. Looking at the study overall: T cells, B-cell-depleted T cells, or PBMCs supplied cDNA or gDNA.

The table came from immunoSEQ multiplex PCR; TCRdb's copy has only in-frame clones and leaves some out. The sample holds around 83,000 clones, under 90% seen once. This clone was found a few times. Germline V gives CDR1 SNHLY, CDR2 FYNNEI. This CDR3 spans 15 amino acids. The V and J ends lost 2 bases and 6 bases, in that order; junction bases with no gene match: 9. The V and J genes are TRBV2 and TRBJ1-2, with 7 nucleotides matching TRBD1. This sequence originates from a woman aged 70-85 years with acute or convalescent COVID-19. The sequenced sample was peripheral blood. The CDR3 DNA reads as TGTGCCAGCAGTGAATTTCAGACGACAGGGAATGGCTACACCTTC. Translating it yields CASSEFQTTGNGYTF.